This entry is about one TCR beta chain. Its matching antigen is unknown. This sample was taken from a study of blood T cells in healthy people across ages. Whole-study results and caveats: Per million T cells, TCR beta diversity dropped about linearly as age rose.

Germline V gene lookup returns CDR1 MGHDK and CDR2 SYGVNS. The CDR3 is 15 residues long. Trimming removed 3 bases at V and 0 bases at J, with 9 bases between. The authors isolated at least 6.5 million PBMCs per sample. At least 5 micrograms of total RNA were extracted per sample. Alongside a J-beta primer mix, a sample-barcoded 5' primer served in a second PCR lasting about 7 to 12 cycles. TCRdb re-derived calls from the 5' RACE reads in MiXCR, one entry per CDR3 protein. The table records about 1 million distinct CDR3 sequences, 45% of them present only once. The clonotype comes from a woman aged 60-75 years in good health. The specimen was blood. This rearrangement joins TRBV25-1 to TRBJ2-1, with D maybe TRBD1 (6 bases). The CDR3 nucleotides are TGTGCCAGCAGTGAGGGGACACTCTCCTACAATGAGCAGTTCTTC. Protein product: CASSEGTLSYNEQFF. The full variable domain, completed using reference TRBV25-1 and TRBJ2-1, is EADIYQTPRYLVIGTGKKITLECSQTMGHDKMYWYQQDPGMELHLIHYSYGVNSTEKGDLSSESTVSRIRTEHFPLTLESARPSHTSQYLCASSEGTLSYNEQFFGPGTRLTVL.